The rows below give T cell receptor beta chains drawn from one sample of a study of T cells in Graves' hyperthyroidism and ophthalmopathy. TCRdb reprocessed the multiplex PCR reads via MiXCR and lists one record per CDR3 protein. The sample gives about half a million distinct CDR3 sequences, less than 20% of which show up once; 47% is in the top ten. Source material: blood. These receptors all come from a man in his forties with Graves' ophthalmopathy. Both conserved end residues are trimmed from each CDR3. The order of the fields is V gene, J gene, CDR3 protein.

TRBV9	TRBJ1-1	ASSVEQGNTEAF
TRBV9	TRBJ1-2	ASSNPGQGYGYT
TRBV4-1	TRBJ2-7	ASSQDYTGGDYEQY
TRBV5-5	TRBJ1-1	ASSLTESNTEAF
TRBV5-6	TRBJ2-2	ASSLRASGYTGELF
TRBV7-9	TRBJ1-1	ASSFELGMNTEAF
TRBV29-1	TRBJ2-5	SGRLAGGQEAQY
TRBV7-2	TRBJ2-5	ASSLGVQETQY
TRBV6-1	TRBJ1-1	ASSVATGLRSGYAEAF
TRBV20-1	TRBJ1-5	SAGRGNSNQPQH
TRBV20-1	TRBJ2-5	SAREGTETQY
TRBV6-1	TRBJ2-7	ASSLGERTEQY
TRBV7-2	TRBJ2-6	ASSLSTPGANVLT
TRBV7-3	TRBJ2-2	ASSSVGGAIMRTGELF
TRBV29-1	TRBJ1-1	SVEGPGQGSLQNTEAF
TRBV12-3/TRBV12-4	TRBJ2-3	ASSLTEGETDTQY
TRBV3-2	TRBJ2-1	ASSQVGRWRDEQF
TRBV3-1	TRBJ2-1	ASSARPAGNEQF
TRBV20-1	TRBJ2-7	SARHPRGSSYEQY
TRBV5-1	TRBJ2-7	ASGLGVSRESEQY
TRBV4-1	TRBJ2-1	ASSQEPSGGTGNNEQF
TRBV5-1	TRBJ2-1	ASSFGTYNEQF
TRBV4-2	TRBJ2-7	ASSPGTGQIYEQY
TRBV20-1	TRBJ1-6	SALGGLWNSPLH
TRBV7-3	TRBJ2-3	ASSEAGGTSGTQY
TRBV27	TRBJ2-2	ASTKDHFYTGELF
TRBV28	TRBJ1-5	ASSPIVQGGSNQPQH
TRBV7-8	TRBJ1-4	ASRRQGIDEKLF
TRBV9	TRBJ2-1	ASSNPRGRANEQF
TRBV2	TRBJ1-2	ASSGEGNYGYT
TRBV6-5	TRBJ2-1	ASSYVARDNEQF
TRBV5-1	TRBJ1-4	ASSLTAGVGEKLF
TRBV27	TRBJ2-1	ASSLSALSSYNEQF
TRBV7-8	TRBJ1-5	ASSLEQAANQPQH
TRBV7-6	TRBJ1-1	ASSLGQDGTEAF
TRBV20-1	TRBJ2-5	SPTSGRGETQY
TRBV5-6	TRBJ2-7	ASSSWDRAYEQY
TRBV20-1	TRBJ1-5	SAMMMQANQPQH
TRBV27	TRBJ2-2	ASSRRGIGAGVKNTGELF
TRBV7-6	TRBJ2-7	ASSPNVNRGYEQY
TRBV5-1	TRBJ2-3	ASSPTRTSGRARTDTQY
TRBV7-9	TRBJ2-2	ASSSTRGLARFTGELF
TRBV9	TRBJ2-3	ASSPGLADLTDTQY
TRBV5-6	TRBJ2-1	ASSSTSGRMQF
TRBV20-1	TRBJ2-1	SAREIPSGGRSYNEQF
TRBV20-1	TRBJ1-2	SATTSGVNYGYT
TRBV20-1	TRBJ2-7	SAYAAGGLSGGYEQY